The entry below gives a single T cell receptor beta chain sequence along with its context. Assay: immunoSEQ multiplex PCR; the TCRdb copy retains only in-frame clones and omits some. The data contain approximately 240,000 clones, 87% of them singletons. This sample was taken from a study of blood T cell repertoires in COVID-19. Germline CDR1 LGHDT, CDR2 YNNKEL (reference sequence). The V gene lost 0 bases and the J gene lost 2 bases, with 14 bases spanning the gap. The CDR3 covers 17 residues. Specimen: PBMCs or T cells enriched from blood (not recorded which). The sequence was obtained from a woman under 40 with acute COVID-19. The chain recombines TRBV3-1 (or the pseudogene TRBV3-2) with TRBJ1-3; no firm D call. CDR3 in amino acids: CASSQDPRGRAGNTIYF. As DNA, the CDR3 is TGTGCCAGCAGCCAAGATCCGCGGGGTCGGGCTGGAAACACCATATATTTT.